The clone carrying this T cell receptor (beta chain) was seen a handful of times. This record belongs to a study of shared clonotypes between healthy human individuals. An assay was performed, and its level was deep. Unsorted PBMC DNA underwent sequencing on ten immunoSEQ deep assay plates. Per the authors' pipeline: ImmunoSEQ yielded junction-only sequences lacking quality scores, so filtering differed. The repertoire was sequenced with immunoSEQ multiplex PCR; TCRdb's copy has only in-frame clones and lacks some. The V and J calls and clone size are taken from that table; D and trimming were inferred from the DNA. The sample holds some 470,000 clones, 76% seen once. This CDR3 spans 13 amino acids. With 4 bases removed from V and 5 bases from J, the gap between germline ends came to 12 bases.

The rearrangement uses TRBV5-3 and TRBJ2-5, with no clear D. TRBV5-3 is noted as an ORF with a role that remains uncertain. Sample: PBMCs. This TCR was sampled from a woman in her thirties or forties in good health. Some clones in this sample may be carry-over from other donors' samples. CDR3 residues: CARSHQRDETQYF. The CDR3, as DNA: TGTGCCAGAAGCCACCAAAGGGATGAGACCCAGTACTTC.